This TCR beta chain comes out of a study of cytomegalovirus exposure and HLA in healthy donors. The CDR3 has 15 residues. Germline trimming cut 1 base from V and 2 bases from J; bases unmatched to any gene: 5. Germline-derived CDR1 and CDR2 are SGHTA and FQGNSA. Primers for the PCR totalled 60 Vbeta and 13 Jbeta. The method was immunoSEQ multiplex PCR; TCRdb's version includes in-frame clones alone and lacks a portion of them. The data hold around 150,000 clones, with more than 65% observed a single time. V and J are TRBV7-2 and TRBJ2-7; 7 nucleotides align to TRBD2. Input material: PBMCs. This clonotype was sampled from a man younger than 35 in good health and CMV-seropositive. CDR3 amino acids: CASSLVASGAYEQYF. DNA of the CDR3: TGTGCCAGCAGCTTAGTGGCTAGCGGAGCCTACGAGCAGTACTTC.